A selection of T cell receptor beta chains follows, all from one sample in a study of cytomegalovirus exposure and HLA in healthy donors. This table comes from immunoSEQ multiplex PCR, and its TCRdb copy is limited to in-frame clones, with some not included. The table has about 150,000 clones, around 84% seen once. Sequencing was performed on PBMCs. The receptors derive from a man in his late teens or twenties in good health and CMV-seronegative. Both conserved end residues are part of each CDR3. Each record gives: CDR3 length, J gene, clone size, V gene, D gene, CDR3 protein, CDR3 DNA. A D gene is named only where the DNA matches it firmly. Expanded clones get a size class; other rows say once, few or many, or leave the size out.

CDR3 length: 10
J gene: TRBJ2-3
clone size: NA
V gene: TRBV7-3
D gene: NA
CDR3 protein: CASILDTQYF
CDR3 DNA: TGTGCCAGCATCCTGGATACGCAGTATTTT

CDR3 length: 14
J gene: TRBJ2-7
clone size: once
V gene: TRBV19
D gene: NA
CDR3 protein: CASSISGGAYEQYF
CDR3 DNA: TGTGCCAGTAGTATTAGCGGAGGGGCCTACGAGCAGTACTTC

CDR3 length: 14
J gene: TRBJ1-4
clone size: NA
V gene: TRBV5-1
D gene: NA
CDR3 protein: CARAYPGAAEKLFF
CDR3 DNA: TGCGCCAGGGCTTATCCTGGGGCCGCTGAAAAACTGTTTTTT

CDR3 length: 15
J gene: TRBJ2-3
clone size: NA
V gene: TRBV5-1
D gene: TRBD1
CDR3 protein: CASSPGTGDTDTQYF
CDR3 DNA: TGCGCCAGCAGCCCTGGGACAGGGGACACAGATACGCAGTATTTT

CDR3 length: 14
J gene: TRBJ2-1
clone size: NA
V gene: TRBV29-1
D gene: TRBD1
CDR3 protein: CSVALRQGRSEQFF
CDR3 DNA: TGCAGCGTTGCCCTTCGACAGGGTAGGAGTGAGCAGTTCTTC

CDR3 length: 18
J gene: TRBJ2-2
clone size: NA
V gene: TRBV19
D gene: TRBD2
CDR3 protein: CASSGIVYGRSNTGELFF
CDR3 DNA: TGTGCCAGTAGTGGAATCGTTTACGGGAGGTCGAACACCGGGGAGCTGTTTTTT

CDR3 length: 15
J gene: TRBJ2-7
clone size: NA
V gene: TRBV13
D gene: TRBD2
CDR3 protein: CASSPLAGGTVEQYF
CDR3 DNA: TGTGCCAGCAGCCCACTAGCGGGAGGTACGGTCGAGCAGTACTTC

CDR3 length: 20
J gene: TRBJ2-7
clone size: NA
V gene: TRBV5-1
D gene: TRBD2
CDR3 protein: CASSLAVGGGGAHSGYEQYF
CDR3 DNA: TGCGCCAGCAGCTTGGCCGTAGGAGGCGGGGGGGCTCACAGTGGCTACGAGCAGTACTTC

CDR3 length: 13
J gene: TRBJ2-7
clone size: NA
V gene: TRBV7-2
D gene: NA
CDR3 protein: CASSPTRSDEQYF
CDR3 DNA: TGTGCCAGCTCGCCCACCAGGTCAGACGAGCAGTACTTC

CDR3 length: 15
J gene: TRBJ1-3
clone size: NA
V gene: TRBV6-5
D gene: TRBD1
CDR3 protein: CASRTGTARGNTIYF
CDR3 DNA: TGTGCCAGCAGGACCGGGACAGCAAGGGGAAACACCATATATTTT

CDR3 length: 15
J gene: TRBJ1-1
clone size: NA
V gene: TRBV9
D gene: NA
CDR3 protein: CASSVLGGLNTEAFF
CDR3 DNA: TGTGCCAGCAGCGTTTTGGGGGGTTTGAACACTGAAGCTTTCTTT

CDR3 length: 15
J gene: TRBJ1-4
clone size: few
V gene: TRBV4-2
D gene: TRBD1
CDR3 protein: CASSQGGTGNEKLFF
CDR3 DNA: TGTGCCAGCAGCCAAGGGGGGACAGGAAATGAAAAACTGTTTTTT

CDR3 length: 13
J gene: TRBJ1-4
clone size: few
V gene: TRBV28
D gene: TRBD1
CDR3 protein: CASREGGREKLFF
CDR3 DNA: TGTGCCAGTCGCGAAGGGGGCCGTGAAAAACTGTTTTTT

CDR3 length: 15
J gene: TRBJ1-4
clone size: NA
V gene: TRBV6-5
D gene: NA
CDR3 protein: CASSRSGRTNEKLFF
CDR3 DNA: TGTGCCAGCAGTCGATCAGGGCGGACTAATGAAAAACTGTTTTTT

CDR3 length: 16
J gene: TRBJ2-1
clone size: NA
V gene: TRBV28
D gene: TRBD2
CDR3 protein: CASTGTRLAGDNEQFF
CDR3 DNA: TGTGCCAGCACCGGAACTCGACTAGCGGGGGACAATGAGCAGTTCTTC

CDR3 length: 15
J gene: TRBJ2-1
clone size: NA
V gene: TRBV11-2
D gene: TRBD2
CDR3 protein: CASSSREDPYNEQFF
CDR3 DNA: TGTGCCAGCAGCTCCCGGGAGGACCCCTACAATGAGCAGTTCTTC

CDR3 length: 14
J gene: TRBJ1-1
clone size: NA
V gene: TRBV19
D gene: NA
CDR3 protein: CASSIDSRISEAFF
CDR3 DNA: TGTGCCAGTAGTATCGACTCACGGATCTCTGAAGCTTTCTTT

CDR3 length: 15
J gene: TRBJ1-5
clone size: NA
V gene: TRBV28
D gene: TRBD1
CDR3 protein: CASSSRGRGYQPQHF
CDR3 DNA: TGTGCCAGCAGTTCCAGGGGGCGCGGTTATCAGCCCCAGCATTTT

CDR3 length: 17
J gene: TRBJ2-5
clone size: NA
V gene: TRBV9
D gene: NA
CDR3 protein: CASSVKPGTLFVETQYF
CDR3 DNA: TGTGCCAGCAGCGTAAAACCCGGGACTCTGTTTGTGGAGACCCAGTACTTC

CDR3 length: 17
J gene: TRBJ2-5
clone size: NA
V gene: TRBV4-2
D gene: TRBD2
CDR3 protein: CASSPQGTSGDRETQYF
CDR3 DNA: TGTGCCAGCAGCCCACAAGGGACTAGCGGGGATCGAGAGACCCAGTACTTC

CDR3 length: 17
J gene: TRBJ2-7
clone size: NA
V gene: TRBV27
D gene: TRBD2
CDR3 protein: CASGGSGRAGISYEQYF
CDR3 DNA: TGTGCCAGCGGCGGTAGCGGGAGGGCCGGGATTAGTTACGAGCAGTACTTC

CDR3 length: 16
J gene: TRBJ1-4
clone size: NA
V gene: TRBV5-1
D gene: NA
CDR3 protein: CASSLGWRPNDEKLFF
CDR3 DNA: TGCGCCAGCAGCTTGGGGTGGAGGCCCAATGATGAAAAACTGTTTTTT

CDR3 length: 14
J gene: TRBJ2-7
clone size: NA
V gene: TRBV7-2
D gene: TRBD1
CDR3 protein: CASSFGTEFYEQYF
CDR3 DNA: TGTGCCAGCAGCTTCGGGACAGAGTTTTACGAGCAGTACTTC

CDR3 length: 16
J gene: TRBJ1-1
clone size: NA
V gene: TRBV28
D gene: TRBD1
CDR3 protein: CASSPTQGVGYTEAFF
CDR3 DNA: TGTGCCAGCAGTCCAACACAGGGGGTTGGGTACACTGAAGCTTTCTTT

CDR3 length: 13
J gene: TRBJ2-1
clone size: NA
V gene: TRBV19
D gene: TRBD2
CDR3 protein: CASSSGSGNEQFF
CDR3 DNA: TGTGCCAGTAGTAGCGGGAGTGGCAATGAGCAGTTCTTC

CDR3 length: 15
J gene: TRBJ1-6
clone size: NA
V gene: TRBV2
D gene: TRBD1
CDR3 protein: CASGGNTGGYSPLHF
CDR3 DNA: TGTGCCAGCGGGGGTAATACAGGGGGGTATTCACCCCTCCACTTT

CDR3 length: 15
J gene: TRBJ2-5
clone size: NA
V gene: TRBV7-9
D gene: NA
CDR3 protein: CASSLGQAGRETQYF
CDR3 DNA: TGTGCCAGCAGCTTAGGACAGGCCGGGCGCGAGACCCAGTACTTC

CDR3 length: 14
J gene: TRBJ2-3
clone size: many
V gene: TRBV29-1
D gene: NA
CDR3 protein: CSVIPFLDSDTQYF
CDR3 DNA: TGCAGCGTTATTCCCTTCTTGGACTCGGATACGCAGTATTTT

CDR3 length: 14
J gene: TRBJ2-3
clone size: NA
V gene: TRBV10-3
D gene: NA
CDR3 protein: CAITGQKNTDTQYF
CDR3 DNA: TGTGCCATCACCGGACAGAAGAACACAGATACGCAGTATTTT

CDR3 length: 14
J gene: TRBJ2-2
clone size: NA
V gene: TRBV13
D gene: TRBD1
CDR3 protein: CASSPRQGPGELFF
CDR3 DNA: TGTGCCAGCAGCCCAAGACAGGGACCCGGGGAGCTGTTTTTT

CDR3 length: 13
J gene: TRBJ1-2
clone size: NA
V gene: TRBV10-1
D gene: TRBD1
CDR3 protein: CASSSGQPDGYTF
CDR3 DNA: TGCGCCAGCAGCTCGGGACAGCCCGATGGCTACACCTTC

CDR3 length: 15
J gene: TRBJ1-2
clone size: NA
V gene: TRBV5-1
D gene: TRBD1
CDR3 protein: CASKSQSGTGRGYTF
CDR3 DNA: TGCGCCAGCAAATCTCAATCCGGGACAGGGCGAGGCTACACCTTC

CDR3 length: 12
J gene: TRBJ1-1
clone size: NA
V gene: TRBV19
D gene: NA
CDR3 protein: CASLQGSAEAFF
CDR3 DNA: TGTGCCAGTTTACAGGGAAGCGCTGAAGCTTTCTTT

CDR3 length: 11
J gene: TRBJ2-4
clone size: NA
V gene: TRBV20-1
D gene: TRBD1
CDR3 protein: CSATDRDIQYF
CDR3 DNA: TGCAGTGCTACCGACAGGGACATTCAGTACTTC

CDR3 length: 15
J gene: TRBJ2-2
clone size: NA
V gene: TRBV11-2
D gene: NA
CDR3 protein: CASSFEGSSTGELFF
CDR3 DNA: TGTGCCAGCAGCTTCGAGGGTAGTAGTACCGGGGAGCTGTTTTTT

CDR3 length: 12
J gene: TRBJ2-1
clone size: NA
V gene: TRBV27
D gene: NA
CDR3 protein: CASSQRRGGQFF
CDR3 DNA: TGTGCCAGCAGTCAACGGAGGGGTGGGCAGTTCTTC

CDR3 length: 15
J gene: TRBJ2-1
clone size: NA
V gene: TRBV11-1
D gene: TRBD2
CDR3 protein: CASSWTSGSYNEQFF
CDR3 DNA: TGTGCCAGCAGCTGGACTAGCGGCTCCTACAATGAGCAGTTCTTC

CDR3 length: 15
J gene: TRBJ2-2
clone size: NA
V gene: TRBV7-8
D gene: NA
CDR3 protein: CASSSLRGNTGELFF
CDR3 DNA: TGTGCCAGCAGCTCCCTCAGGGGGAACACCGGGGAGCTGTTTTTT

CDR3 length: 16
J gene: TRBJ2-7
clone size: NA
V gene: TRBV7-9
D gene: TRBD1
CDR3 protein: CASSYSGTGISYEQYF
CDR3 DNA: TGTGCCAGCAGCTACAGTGGGACAGGGATCTCCTACGAGCAGTACTTC

CDR3 length: 13
J gene: TRBJ2-3
clone size: NA
V gene: TRBV29-1
D gene: NA
CDR3 protein: CSVGGLGADTQYF
CDR3 DNA: TGCAGCGTTGGCGGCCTAGGGGCAGATACGCAGTATTTT

CDR3 length: 14
J gene: TRBJ2-5
clone size: NA
V gene: TRBV11-2
D gene: NA
CDR3 protein: CASSLGDYRETQYF
CDR3 DNA: TGTGCCAGCAGCTTAGGTGACTACCGGGAGACCCAGTACTTC